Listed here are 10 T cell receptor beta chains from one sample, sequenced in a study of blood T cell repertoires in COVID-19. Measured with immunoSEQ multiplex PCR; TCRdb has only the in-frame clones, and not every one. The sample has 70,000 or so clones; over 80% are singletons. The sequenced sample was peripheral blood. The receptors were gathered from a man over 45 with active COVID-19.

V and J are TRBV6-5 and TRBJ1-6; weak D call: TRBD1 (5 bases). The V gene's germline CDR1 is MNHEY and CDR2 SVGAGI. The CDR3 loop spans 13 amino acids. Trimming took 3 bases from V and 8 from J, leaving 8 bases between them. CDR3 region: CASSYRGHSPLHF. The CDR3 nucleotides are TGTGCCAGCAGTTATAGGGGTCATTCACCCCTCCACTTT.

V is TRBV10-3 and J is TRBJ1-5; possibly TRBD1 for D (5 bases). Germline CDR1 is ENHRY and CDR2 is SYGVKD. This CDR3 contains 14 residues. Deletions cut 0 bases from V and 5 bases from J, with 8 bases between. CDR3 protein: CAISESGGDQPQHF. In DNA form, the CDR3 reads TGTGCCATCAGTGAGTCGGGGGGTGATCAGCCCCAGCATTTT.

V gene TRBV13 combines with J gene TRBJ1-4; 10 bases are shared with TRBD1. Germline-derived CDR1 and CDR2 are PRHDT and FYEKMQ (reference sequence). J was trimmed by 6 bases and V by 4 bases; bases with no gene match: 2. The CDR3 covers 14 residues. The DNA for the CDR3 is TGTGCCAGCAGCTCTGGGACAGGGGATGAAAAACTGTTTTTT. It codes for CASSSGTGDEKLFF.

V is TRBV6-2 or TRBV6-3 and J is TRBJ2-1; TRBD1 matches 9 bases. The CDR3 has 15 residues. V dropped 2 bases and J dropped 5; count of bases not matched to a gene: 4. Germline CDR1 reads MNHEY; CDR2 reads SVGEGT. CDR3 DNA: TGTGCCAGCAGTTACACCGGGACAGGGAACAATGAGCAGTTCTTC. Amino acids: CASSYTGTGNNEQFF.

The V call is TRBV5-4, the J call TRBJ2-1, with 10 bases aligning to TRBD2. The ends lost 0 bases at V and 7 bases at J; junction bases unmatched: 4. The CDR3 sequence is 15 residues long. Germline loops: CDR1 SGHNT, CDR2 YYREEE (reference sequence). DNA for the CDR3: TGTGCCAGCAGCTTGGGAGCGGGAGGGTCGAATGAGCAGTTCTTC. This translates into CASSLGAGGSNEQFF.

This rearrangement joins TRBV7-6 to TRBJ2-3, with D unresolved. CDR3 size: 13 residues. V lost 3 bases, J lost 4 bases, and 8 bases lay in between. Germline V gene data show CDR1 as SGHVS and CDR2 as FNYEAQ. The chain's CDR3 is CASSLGQADTQYF. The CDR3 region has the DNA TGTGCCAGCAGCTTGGGTCAGGCAGATACGCAGTATTTT.

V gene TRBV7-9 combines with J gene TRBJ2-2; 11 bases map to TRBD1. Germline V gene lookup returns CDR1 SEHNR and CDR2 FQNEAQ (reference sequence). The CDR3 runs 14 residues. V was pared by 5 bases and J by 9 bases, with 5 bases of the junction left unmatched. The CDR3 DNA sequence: TGTGCCAGCAGCCCTGGACAGGGGGCCTGGGAGCTGTTTTTT. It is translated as CASSPGQGAWELFF. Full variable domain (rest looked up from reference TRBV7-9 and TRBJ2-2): DTGVSQNPRHKITKRGQNVTFRCDPISEHNRLYWYRQTLGQGPEFLTYFQNEAQLEKSRLLSDRFSAERPKGSFSTLEIQRTEQGDSAMYLCASSPGQGAWELFFGEGSRLTVL.

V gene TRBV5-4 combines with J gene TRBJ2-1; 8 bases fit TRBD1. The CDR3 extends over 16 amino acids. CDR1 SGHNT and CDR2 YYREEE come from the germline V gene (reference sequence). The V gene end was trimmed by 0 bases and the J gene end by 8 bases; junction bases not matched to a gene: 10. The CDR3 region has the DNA TGTGCCAGCAGCTTGGGGACAGGGATAGGTGCGGATGAGCAGTTCTTC. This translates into CASSLGTGIGADEQFF.

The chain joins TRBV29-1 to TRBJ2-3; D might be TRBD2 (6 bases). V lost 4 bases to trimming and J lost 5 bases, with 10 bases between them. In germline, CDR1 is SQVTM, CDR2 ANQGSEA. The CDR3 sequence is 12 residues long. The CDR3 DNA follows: TGCAGCGTTGTACGGGGGATAGATACGCAGTATTTT. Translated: CSVVRGIDTQYF.

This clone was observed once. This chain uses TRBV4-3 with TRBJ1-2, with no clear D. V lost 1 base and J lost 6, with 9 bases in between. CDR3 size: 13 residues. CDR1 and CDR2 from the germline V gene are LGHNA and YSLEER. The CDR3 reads CASSQVGGNGYTF. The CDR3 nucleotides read TGCGCCAGCAGCCAAGTTGGCGGGAATGGCTACACCTTC.